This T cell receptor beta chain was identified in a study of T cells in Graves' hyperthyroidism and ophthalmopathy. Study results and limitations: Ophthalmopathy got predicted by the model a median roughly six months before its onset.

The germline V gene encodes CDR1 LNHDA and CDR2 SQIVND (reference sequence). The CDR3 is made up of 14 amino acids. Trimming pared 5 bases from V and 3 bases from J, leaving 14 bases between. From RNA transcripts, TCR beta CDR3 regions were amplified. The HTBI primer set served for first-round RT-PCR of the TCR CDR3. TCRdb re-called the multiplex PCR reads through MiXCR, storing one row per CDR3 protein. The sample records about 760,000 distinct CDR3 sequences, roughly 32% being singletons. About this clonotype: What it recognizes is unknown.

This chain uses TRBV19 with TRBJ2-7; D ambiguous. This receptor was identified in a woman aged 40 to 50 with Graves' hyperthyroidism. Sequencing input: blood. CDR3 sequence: CASSGDAHDYEQYF. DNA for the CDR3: TGTGCCAGTAGTGGCGATGCCCACGACTACGAGCAGTACTTC.